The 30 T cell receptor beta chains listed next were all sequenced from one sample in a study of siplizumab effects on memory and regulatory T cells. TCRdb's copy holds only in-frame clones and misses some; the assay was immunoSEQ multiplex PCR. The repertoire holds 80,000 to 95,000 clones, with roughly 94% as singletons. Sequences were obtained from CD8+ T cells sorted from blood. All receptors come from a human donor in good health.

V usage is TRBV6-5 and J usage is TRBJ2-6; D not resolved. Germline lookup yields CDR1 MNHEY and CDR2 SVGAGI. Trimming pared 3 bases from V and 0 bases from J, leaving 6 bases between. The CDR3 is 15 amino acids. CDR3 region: CASSYLTSGANVLTF. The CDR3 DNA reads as TGTGCCAGCAGTTATTTAACCTCTGGGGCCAACGTCCTGACTTTC.

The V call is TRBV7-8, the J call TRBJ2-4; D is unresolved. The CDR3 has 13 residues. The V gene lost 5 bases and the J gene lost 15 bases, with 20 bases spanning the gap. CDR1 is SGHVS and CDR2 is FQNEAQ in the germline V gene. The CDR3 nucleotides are TGTGCCAGCAGCCCTCCCGGAGATCAACGCAGGTACTTC. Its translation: CASSPPGDQRRYF.

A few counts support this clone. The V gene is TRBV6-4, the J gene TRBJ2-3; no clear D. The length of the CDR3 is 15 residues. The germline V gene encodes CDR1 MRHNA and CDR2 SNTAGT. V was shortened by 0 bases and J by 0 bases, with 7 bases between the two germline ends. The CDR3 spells CASSDSPGSTDTQYF. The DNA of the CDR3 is TGTGCCAGCAGTGACTCGCCGGGCAGCACAGATACGCAGTATTTT.

This chain's CDR3 is CASSQDRGLYYEQYF. As DNA, the CDR3 is TGCGCCAGCAGCCAAGATCGGGGATTGTACTACGAGCAGTACTTC. The gene calls are TRBV4-1 and TRBJ2-7; TRBD2 is a possible D gene (5 bases). The CDR3 loop spans 15 amino acids. V was pared by 0 bases and J by 3 bases, with 12 bases between. Germline V gene data show CDR1 as MGHRA and CDR2 as YSYEKL.

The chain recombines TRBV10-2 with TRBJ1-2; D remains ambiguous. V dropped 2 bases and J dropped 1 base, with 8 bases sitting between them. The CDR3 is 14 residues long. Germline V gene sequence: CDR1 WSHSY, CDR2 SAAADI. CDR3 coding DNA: TGCGCCAGCAGTGAGATTGGCAATAACTATGGCTACACCTTC. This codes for CASSEIGNNYGYTF.

CDR3 nucleotide sequence: TGTGCCACCAGCGTCTTCGAACTGAAGGAGGAGACGGACACTGAAGCTTTCTTT. Protein sequence: CATSVFELKEETDTEAFF. The chain joins TRBV15 to TRBJ1-1; D unresolved. V was shortened by 5 bases and J by 3 bases, with 25 bases between the two germline ends. Germline CDR1 LNHNV, CDR2 YYDKDF (reference sequence). This CDR3 is 18 amino acids long.

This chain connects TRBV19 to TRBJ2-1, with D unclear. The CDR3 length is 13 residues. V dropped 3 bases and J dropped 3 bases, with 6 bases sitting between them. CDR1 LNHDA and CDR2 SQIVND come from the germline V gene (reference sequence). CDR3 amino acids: CASSIHNYNEQFF. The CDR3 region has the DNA TGTGCCAGTAGTATCCACAACTACAATGAGCAGTTCTTC.

CDR3 protein: CASSDPLPIPSGSSTDTQYF. The DNA for the CDR3 is TGTGCCAGCAGTGATCCCCTCCCAATTCCTAGCGGGAGTTCCACAGATACGCAGTATTTT. The chain carries TRBV6-1 and TRBJ2-3, with 10 bases matching TRBD2. The CDR3 is made up of 20 amino acids. V gave up 3 bases and J gave up 2 bases; unmatched junction bases: 17. The V gene's germline CDR1 is MNHNS and CDR2 SASEGT.

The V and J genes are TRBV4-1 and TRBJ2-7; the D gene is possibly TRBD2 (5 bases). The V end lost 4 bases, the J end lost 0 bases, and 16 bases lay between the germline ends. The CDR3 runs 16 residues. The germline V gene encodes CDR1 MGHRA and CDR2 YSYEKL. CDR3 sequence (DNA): TGCGCCAGCAGCCTATCGCCGGTGGGGAGCTCCTACGAGCAGTACTTC. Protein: CASSLSPVGSSYEQYF.

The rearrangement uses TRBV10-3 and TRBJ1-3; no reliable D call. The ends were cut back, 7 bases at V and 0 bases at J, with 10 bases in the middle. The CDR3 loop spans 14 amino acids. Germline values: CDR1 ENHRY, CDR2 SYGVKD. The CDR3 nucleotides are TGTGCCATCAAAGAAACAGACTCTGGAAACACCATATATTTT. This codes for CAIKETDSGNTIYF.

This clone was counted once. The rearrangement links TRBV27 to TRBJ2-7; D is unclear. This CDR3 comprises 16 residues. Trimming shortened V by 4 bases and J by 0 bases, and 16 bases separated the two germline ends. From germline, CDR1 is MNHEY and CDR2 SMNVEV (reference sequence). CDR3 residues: CASSSLGGLTSYEQYF. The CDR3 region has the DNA TGTGCCAGCAGTTCCCTTGGCGGCCTTACCTCCTACGAGCAGTACTTC.

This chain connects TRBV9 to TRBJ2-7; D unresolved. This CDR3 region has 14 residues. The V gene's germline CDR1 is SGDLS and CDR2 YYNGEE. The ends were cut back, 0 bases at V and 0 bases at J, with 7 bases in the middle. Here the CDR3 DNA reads TGTGCCAGCAGCGTAGAGGGCTACTCCTACGAGCAGTACTTC. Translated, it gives CASSVEGYSYEQYF.

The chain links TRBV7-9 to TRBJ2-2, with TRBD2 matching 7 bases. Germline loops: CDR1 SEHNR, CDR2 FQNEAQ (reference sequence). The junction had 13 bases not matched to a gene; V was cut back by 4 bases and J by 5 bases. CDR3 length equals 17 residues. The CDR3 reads CASSSLAEFTPTGELFF. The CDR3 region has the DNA TGTGCCAGCAGCTCTCTAGCGGAGTTTACTCCGACCGGGGAGCTGTTTTTT.

In nucleotides, the CDR3 is TGTGCCAGCAGTTCCAGGGGTTTTGAGACCCAGTACTTC. It codes for CASSSRGFETQYF. V and J are TRBV28 and TRBJ2-5; tentative D call: TRBD1 (6 bases). This CDR3 is built from 13 residues. Trimming shortened V by 4 bases and J by 5 bases, and 11 bases separated the two germline ends. CDR1 is MDHEN, CDR2 SYDVKM, per germline.

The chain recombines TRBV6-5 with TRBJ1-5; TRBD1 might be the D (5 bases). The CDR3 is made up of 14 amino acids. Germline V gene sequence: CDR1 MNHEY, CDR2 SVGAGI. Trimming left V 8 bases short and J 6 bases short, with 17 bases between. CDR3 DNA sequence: TGTGCCAGCGGGGGGAAGGGTATCGGTCAGCCCCAGCATTTT. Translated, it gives CASGGKGIGQPQHF.

This chain's CDR3 is CASSQEGDSTYEQYF. CDR3 bases: TGTGCCAGCAGCCAAGAAGGAGACTCGACCTACGAGCAGTACTTC. V and J are TRBV4-2 and TRBJ2-7; D gene unclear. Trimming removed 0 bases from V and 2 bases from J, with 11 bases in between. CDR1 and CDR2 (germline): LGHNA, YNFKEQ. The CDR3 is made up of 15 amino acids.

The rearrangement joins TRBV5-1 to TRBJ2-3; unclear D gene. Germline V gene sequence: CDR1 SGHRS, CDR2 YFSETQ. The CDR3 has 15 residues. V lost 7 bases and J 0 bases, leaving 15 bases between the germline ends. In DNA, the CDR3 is TGCGCCAGCCCTCCGGCGGAGTTGAGCACAGATACGCAGTATTTT. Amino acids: CASPPAELSTDTQYF.

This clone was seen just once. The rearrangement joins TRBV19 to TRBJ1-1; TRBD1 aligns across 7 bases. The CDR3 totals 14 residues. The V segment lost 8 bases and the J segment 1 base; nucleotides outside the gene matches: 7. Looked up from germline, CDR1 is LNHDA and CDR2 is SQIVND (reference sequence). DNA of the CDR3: TGTGCCAGTCAAGATGGACAGGCGAACACTGAAGCTTTCTTT. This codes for CASQDGQANTEAFF.

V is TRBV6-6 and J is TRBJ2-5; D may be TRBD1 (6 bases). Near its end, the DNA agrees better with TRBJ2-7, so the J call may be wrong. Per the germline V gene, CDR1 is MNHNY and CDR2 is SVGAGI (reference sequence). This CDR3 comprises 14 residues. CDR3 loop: CASSFQGSSYEQYF. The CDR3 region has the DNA TGTGCCAGCAGCTTTCAGGGGAGCTCCTACGAGCAGTACTTC.

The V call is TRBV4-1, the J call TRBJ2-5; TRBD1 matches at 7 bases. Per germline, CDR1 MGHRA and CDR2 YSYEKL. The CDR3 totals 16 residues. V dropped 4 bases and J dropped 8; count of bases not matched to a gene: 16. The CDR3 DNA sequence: TGCGCCAGCAGCCTACAAGACAGGGCGAACGTCAATACCCAGTACTTC. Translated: CASSLQDRANVNTQYF.

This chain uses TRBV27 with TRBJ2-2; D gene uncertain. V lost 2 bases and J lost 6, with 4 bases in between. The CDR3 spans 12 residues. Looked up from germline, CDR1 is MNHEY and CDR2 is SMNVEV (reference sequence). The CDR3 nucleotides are TGTGCCAGCAGTTTAGAGGCCGGGGAGCTGTTTTTT. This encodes CASSLEAGELFF.

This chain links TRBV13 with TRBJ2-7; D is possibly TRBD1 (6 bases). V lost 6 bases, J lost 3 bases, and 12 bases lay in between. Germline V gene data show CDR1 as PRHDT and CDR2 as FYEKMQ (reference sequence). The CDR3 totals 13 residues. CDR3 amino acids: CASSQPQGYEQYF. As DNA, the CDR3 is TGTGCCAGCAGTCAACCACAGGGCTACGAGCAGTACTTC.

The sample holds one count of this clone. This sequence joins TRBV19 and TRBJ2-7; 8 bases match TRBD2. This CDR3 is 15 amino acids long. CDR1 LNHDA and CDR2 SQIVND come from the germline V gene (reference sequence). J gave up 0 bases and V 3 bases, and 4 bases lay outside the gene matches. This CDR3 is CASSMGSGSSYEQYF. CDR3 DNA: TGTGCCAGTAGTATGGGAAGCGGGAGCTCCTACGAGCAGTACTTC.

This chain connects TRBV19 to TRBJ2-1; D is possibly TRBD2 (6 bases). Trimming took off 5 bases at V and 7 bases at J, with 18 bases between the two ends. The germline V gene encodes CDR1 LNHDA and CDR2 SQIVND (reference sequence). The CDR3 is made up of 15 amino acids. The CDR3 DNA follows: TGTGCCAGTAGTGGACGGGACTCCGCCCCTAATGAGCAGTTCTTC. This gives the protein CASSGRDSAPNEQFF.

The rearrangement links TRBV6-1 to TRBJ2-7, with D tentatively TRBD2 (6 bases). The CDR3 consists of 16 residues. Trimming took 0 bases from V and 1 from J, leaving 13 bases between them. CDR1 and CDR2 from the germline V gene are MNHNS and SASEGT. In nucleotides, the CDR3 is TGTGCCAGCAGTGAAGCGTCAGCAGGAGGGTCCTACGAGCAGTACTTC. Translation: CASSEASAGGSYEQYF.

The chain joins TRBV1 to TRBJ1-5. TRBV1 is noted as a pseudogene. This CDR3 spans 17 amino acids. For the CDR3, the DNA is TGCACCAGCAGCCCTCAGGTTTCGGGGTTCAAGGATCAGCCCCAGCATTTT. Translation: CTSSPQVSGFKDQPQHF.

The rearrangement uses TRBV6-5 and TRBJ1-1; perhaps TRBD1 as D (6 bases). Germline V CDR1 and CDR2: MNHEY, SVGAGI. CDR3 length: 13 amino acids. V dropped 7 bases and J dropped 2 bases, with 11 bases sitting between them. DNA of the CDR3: TGTGCCAGCACTACACAGGGAAACACTGAAGCTTTCTTT. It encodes CASTTQGNTEAFF.

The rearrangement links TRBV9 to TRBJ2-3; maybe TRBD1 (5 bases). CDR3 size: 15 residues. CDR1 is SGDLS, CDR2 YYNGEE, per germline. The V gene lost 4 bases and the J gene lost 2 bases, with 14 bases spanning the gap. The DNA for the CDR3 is TGTGCCAGCAGCTACGACGGACATACCACAGATACGCAGTATTTT. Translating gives CASSYDGHTTDTQYF.

The CDR3 DNA sequence: TGTGCCAGCAGCGAAAAGGTAGCGGGAGTGTATGAGCAGTTCTTC. It codes for CASSEKVAGVYEQFF. V usage is TRBV7-8 and J usage is TRBJ2-1; 9 bases agree with TRBD2. CDR3 length equals 15 residues. V dropped 5 bases and J dropped 8; count of bases not matched to a gene: 10. Germline V gene sequence: CDR1 SGHVS, CDR2 FQNEAQ. The full variable domain, in which reference TRBV7-8 and TRBJ2-1 provide the parts outside the CDR3, is GAGVSQSPRYKVAKRGQDVALRCDPISGHVSLFWYQQALGQGPEFLTYFQNEAQLDKSGLPSDRFFAERPEGSVSTLKIQRTQQEDSAVYLCASSEKVAGVYEQFFGPGTRLTVL.

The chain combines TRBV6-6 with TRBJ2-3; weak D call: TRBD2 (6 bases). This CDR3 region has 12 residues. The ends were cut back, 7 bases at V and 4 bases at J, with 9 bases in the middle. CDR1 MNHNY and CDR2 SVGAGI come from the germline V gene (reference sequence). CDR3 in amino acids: CASMGGADTQYF. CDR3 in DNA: TGTGCCAGCATGGGCGGGGCAGATACGCAGTATTTT.